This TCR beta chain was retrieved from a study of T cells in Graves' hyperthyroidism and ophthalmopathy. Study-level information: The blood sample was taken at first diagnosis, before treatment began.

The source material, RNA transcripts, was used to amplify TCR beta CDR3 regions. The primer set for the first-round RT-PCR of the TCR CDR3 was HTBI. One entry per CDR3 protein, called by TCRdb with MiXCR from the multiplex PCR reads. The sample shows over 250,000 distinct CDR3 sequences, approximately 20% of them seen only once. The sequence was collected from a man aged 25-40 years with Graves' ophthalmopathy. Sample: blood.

The CDR3 loop reads CASSLKGQAGNTIYF. For the CDR3, the DNA is TGTGCCAGCAGCTTAAAGGGGCAGGCTGGAAACACCATATATTTT. The chain uses TRBV7-8 and TRBJ1-3; possibly TRBD1 for D (5 bases). V lost 2 bases to trimming and J lost 2 bases, with 10 bases between them. The length of the CDR3 is 15 residues. The V gene's germline CDR1 is SGHVS and CDR2 FQNEAQ. Combining the CDR3 with reference TRBV7-8 and TRBJ1-3 gives the whole variable domain GAGVSQSPRYKVAKRGQDVALRCDPISGHVSLFWYQQALGQGPEFLTYFQNEAQLDKSGLPSDRFFAERPEGSVSTLKIQRTQQEDSAVYLCASSLKGQAGNTIYFGEGSWLTVV.